These 32 T cell receptor beta chains were sequenced from one sample in a study of blood T cell repertoires in COVID-19 (dated by TCRdb to 2020 to 2021). Library prep was done by the immunoSEQ multiplex PCR assay. Here the immuneACCESS table is served through TCRdb, limited to in-frame sequences with V and J called. Missing clones are a known gap in these copies; in checked studies unresolved V genes cover under half, and the rest lacks a known reason. The sample table shows about 320,000 clones, and 80% to 90% are seen once. In total, the top ten clones hold about 1.2% of the sample. Material for sequencing was peripheral blood. The receptors stem from a woman in her forties or fifties with acute or convalescent COVID-19.

In its sample, this clone was seen a few times. The chain carries TRBV4-3 and TRBJ1-1; possibly TRBD1 for D (6 bases). CDR1 and CDR2 from the germline V gene are LGHNA and YSLEER. Between the trimmed V and J ends, which lost 0 bases and 4 bases, there was a span of 15 bases. The CDR3 sequence is 16 residues long. The DNA of the CDR3 is TGCGCCAGCAGCCAAGATAGGGGGGGCCTGGGCACTGAAGCTTTCTTT. It translates to CASSQDRGGLGTEAFF.

About this clone itself: The junction shows a germline mismatch at one end, possibly a read error. The genes are TRBV11-2 and TRBJ1-1; possible D gene TRBD1, 5 bases. The CDR3 loop spans 11 amino acids. Germline values: CDR1 SGHAT, CDR2 FQNNGV. DNA for the CDR3: TGTGCCAGCAGCAGGCAACCGGGGGGTCTCTTT. Protein product: CASSRQPGGLF. The full variable domain, its missing parts supplied by reference TRBV11-2 and TRBJ1-1, is EAGVAQSPRYKIIEKRQSVAFWCNPISGHATLYWYQQILGQGPKLLIQFQNNGVVDDSQLPKDRFSAERLKGVDSTLKIQPAKLEDSAVYLCASSRQPGGLFGQGTRLTVV.

Only a few counts were recorded for this clone. The genes are TRBV4-1 and TRBJ1-2; 8 bases fit TRBD1. Germline CDR1 MGHRA, CDR2 YSYEKL. This CDR3 spans 14 amino acids. V lost 0 bases to trimming and J lost 6 bases; unmatched junction nucleotides: 3. CDR3 in amino acids: CASSQEWTGHGYTF. DNA for the CDR3: TGCGCCAGCAGCCAAGAGTGGACAGGGCATGGCTACACCTTC.

The rearrangement joins TRBV2 to TRBJ1-1; 9 nucleotides align to TRBD1. CDR1 and CDR2 (germline): SNHLY, FYNNEI. J lost 4 bases, V lost 4 bases, and 4 bases had no gene match. This CDR3 is 14 amino acids long. The CDR3 DNA is TGTGCCAGCAGTGGGGACAGGGAGGGCACTGAAGCTTTCTTT. Amino acids: CASSGDREGTEAFF.

J is TRBJ1-2 and V is TRBV3-1 (or the pseudogene TRBV3-2); the D is unclear. The germline CDR1 and CDR2 sequences are LGHDT and YNNKEL (reference sequence). The CDR3 is made up of 13 amino acids. The V end lost 6 bases, the J end lost 8 bases, and 16 bases lay between the germline ends. CDR3 loop: CASSHRAEGGYTF. The CDR3 nucleotides read TGTGCCAGCAGTCACCGGGCTGAGGGCGGCTACACCTTC.

The chain is built from TRBV5-6 and TRBJ2-7; 10 nucleotides align to TRBD1. V trimming: 4 bases; J trimming: 7 bases; junction bases outside the gene matches: 8. Germline V gene sequence: CDR1 SGHDT, CDR2 YYEEEE. CDR3 size: 14 residues. In nucleotides, the CDR3 is TGTGCCAGCAGCGCGACAGGGGGCGGAGAAGAGCAGTACGTC. Amino acid sequence: CASSATGGGEEQYV.

This clone was recorded once. The chain is built from TRBV7-7 and TRBJ2-2; TRBD2 matches at 9 bases. V lost 6 bases to trimming and J lost 2 bases; unmatched junction nucleotides: 7. The germline CDR1 and CDR2 sequences are SSHAT and FNYEAQ (reference sequence). The CDR3 is made up of 16 amino acids. Here the CDR3 DNA reads TGTGCCAGCAGTCTTAGCGGGGGAGCCAACACCGGGGAGCTGTTTTTT. Protein: CASSLSGGANTGELFF.

V is TRBV27 and J is TRBJ2-3, with D perhaps TRBD1 (5 bases). Germline V gene data show CDR1 as MNHEY and CDR2 as SMNVEV (reference sequence). The CDR3 has 16 amino acids. Trimming shortened V by 3 bases and J by 1 base, and 14 bases separated the two germline ends. CDR3 nucleotide sequence: TGTGCCAGCAGTTTTGGATGGGGCGGCGGCACAGATACGCAGTATTTT. It specifies CASSFGWGGGTDTQYF.

This chain uses TRBV11-1 with TRBJ2-5; the match to TRBD2 covers 13 bases. This CDR3 region has 15 residues. Germline V gene sequence: CDR1 SGHAT, CDR2 FQDESV (reference sequence). With V trimmed by 1 base and J by 12 bases, 8 bases remained unmatched. The CDR3 DNA reads as TGTGCCAGCAGCTTAGGACTAGCGGGAGGTCGGGAGGAGTACTTC. It specifies CASSLGLAGGREEYF.

This rearrangement joins TRBV12-3 or TRBV12-4 to TRBJ1-1; no clear D gene. Trimming stripped 8 bases from V and 1 base from J, with 11 bases between. This CDR3 region has 13 residues. The chain's CDR3 is CASQPIRNTEAFF. CDR3 coding DNA: TGTGCCAGCCAACCTATACGGAACACTGAAGCTTTCTTT.

This clone was observed once. This chain links TRBV18 with TRBJ2-5; 9 nucleotides match TRBD2. There are 16 residues in the CDR3. J was trimmed by 5 bases and V by 3 bases; bases with no gene match: 10. The germline V gene encodes CDR1 KGHSH and CDR2 LQKENI. The CDR3 DNA sequence: TGTGCCAGCTCACCGATCCGCGGGGGGGCCCCGGAGACCCAGTACTTC. It codes for CASSPIRGGAPETQYF.

The chain carries TRBV4-3 and TRBJ1-1, with D possibly being TRBD1 (5 bases). This CDR3 spans 14 amino acids. Trimming took 4 bases from V and 6 from J, leaving 15 bases between them. Per germline, CDR1 LGHNA and CDR2 YSLEER. CDR3 protein: CASSLTAGKAEAFF. CDR3 sequence (DNA): TGCGCCAGCAGCCTGACAGCGGGGAAAGCTGAAGCTTTCTTT.

Regarding this clone: The germline gene is not matched at one end of the junction; a read error may be the cause. The chain joins TRBV28 to TRBJ1-1; D might be TRBD1 (5 bases). CDR1 is MDHEN, CDR2 SYDVKM, per germline. CDR3 size: 12 residues. The CDR3 loop reads CASIRGNSEAFF. The CDR3 DNA is TGTGCCAGCATTCGGGGGAACTCTGAAGCTTTCTTT.

The rearrangement links TRBV19 to TRBJ1-5; D is perhaps TRBD1 (5 bases). Trimming cost V 5 bases and J 5 bases, with 19 bases left between them. Germline values: CDR1 LNHDA, CDR2 SQIVND (reference sequence). The CDR3 loop spans 16 amino acids. CDR3 in amino acids: CASSERGRAADQPQHF. The CDR3 DNA reads as TGTGCCAGTAGTGAAAGGGGCAGGGCCGCGGATCAGCCCCAGCATTTT.

The count of this clone is one. The chain links TRBV6-5 to TRBJ2-7; no firm D call. Germline values: CDR1 MNHEY, CDR2 SVGAGI. This CDR3 has 11 residues. V was pared by 6 bases and J by 4 bases, with 7 bases between. The CDR3 coding sequence is TGTGCCAGCAGAGCGCTTTACGAGCAGTACGTC. Its protein product is CASRALYEQYV.

Written as DNA, the CDR3 is TGTGCCAGCAGCCCACCCGACAGGCGGGAGACCCAGTACTTC. Residues: CASSPPDRRETQYF. V is TRBV3-1 (or the pseudogene TRBV3-2) and J is TRBJ2-5, with TRBD1 as a possible D gene (6 bases). The V gene's germline CDR1 is LGHDT and CDR2 YNNKEL (reference sequence). Trimming took off 4 bases at V and 5 bases at J, with 14 bases between the two ends. The CDR3 is 14 residues long.

This clone is a singleton in its sample. The chain combines TRBV29-1 with TRBJ2-5; 13 bases map to TRBD2. Per the germline V gene, CDR1 is SQVTM and CDR2 is ANQGSEA. The CDR3 spans 16 residues. After removal of 4 bases from V and 2 bases from J, the junction contained 7 bases not matched to a gene. The CDR3 nucleotides read TGCAGCGTTGCCCGTGGGACTAGCGGGGCTCAAGAGACCCAGTACTTC. It specifies CSVARGTSGAQETQYF.

The V and J genes are TRBV5-1 and TRBJ1-2, with 11 positions matching TRBD1. CDR1 and CDR2 (germline): SGHRS, YFSETQ. With V trimmed by 5 bases and J by 4 bases, 4 bases remained unmatched. CDR3 length: 14 amino acids. The CDR3 DNA reads TGCGCCAGCAGATTCGGGACAGGGGGCTATGGCTACACCTTC. Protein: CASRFGTGGYGYTF.

V gene TRBV2 combines with J gene TRBJ1-2; tentatively, D is TRBD1 (5 bases). The germline CDR1 and CDR2 sequences are SNHLY and FYNNEI. CDR3 length equals 14 residues. V was trimmed by 2 bases and J by 8 bases, leaving 15 bases between them. CDR3 sequence: CASSELQADGGYTF. CDR3 nucleotides: TGTGCCAGCAGTGAACTACAGGCCGATGGGGGCTACACCTTC.

The rearrangement links TRBV5-4 to TRBJ2-3, with 13 nucleotides matching TRBD2. With 1 base clipped from V and 6 bases from J, the junction kept 8 bases outside the gene matches. Germline V CDR1 and CDR2: SGHNT, YYREEE (reference sequence). The CDR3 length is 17 residues. The CDR3 spells CASSLPTSGGARDTQYF. The CDR3 coding sequence is TGTGCCAGCAGCTTGCCTACTAGCGGGGGGGCGAGGGATACGCAGTATTTT.

The chain couples TRBV19 to TRBJ2-1, with 9 bases that match TRBD1. Germline CDR1 is LNHDA and CDR2 is SQIVND (reference sequence). The CDR3 is made up of 13 amino acids. The junction had 4 bases not matched to a gene; V was cut back by 5 bases and J by 8 bases. This chain's CDR3 is CASSVQGADEQFF. The CDR3 bases are TGTGCCAGTAGTGTACAGGGGGCCGATGAGCAGTTCTTC.

J is TRBJ2-2 and V is TRBV19; 10 nucleotides align to TRBD1. V dropped 4 bases and J dropped 4; count of bases not matched to a gene: 9. The V gene's germline CDR1 is LNHDA and CDR2 SQIVND (reference sequence). The CDR3 sequence is 17 residues long. The CDR3 sequence is CASSTPGQGGGTGELFF. Here the CDR3 DNA reads TGTGCCAGTAGTACTCCAGGACAGGGGGGAGGCACCGGGGAGCTGTTTTTT.

CDR3 nucleotides: TGTGCCAGCAGCTTAGAAGCACTAGCGGGAGGCCAAGAGACCCAGTACTTC. Translated: CASSLEALAGGQETQYF. V is TRBV7-2 and J is TRBJ2-5, with TRBD2 matching 12 bases. The CDR3 has 17 residues. Per germline, CDR1 SGHTA and CDR2 FQGNSA. The junction had 4 bases not matched to a gene; V was cut back by 1 base and J by 1 base.

The chain couples TRBV6-6 to TRBJ2-7; tentative D call: TRBD2 (6 bases). Germline-derived CDR1 and CDR2 are MNHNY and SVGAGI (reference sequence). V was cut by 4 bases and J by 2 bases, with 15 bases left in between. The CDR3 sequence is 15 residues long. DNA for the CDR3: TGTGCCAGCAGTTCCCCGAACGGGGGAACCTACGAGCAGTACGTC. Its protein product is CASSSPNGGTYEQYV.

The genes are TRBV10-2 and TRBJ1-3, with unresolved D. V shed 2 bases and J shed 10 bases, with 15 bases lying between them. Per germline, CDR1 WSHSY and CDR2 SAAADI. The CDR3 is 14 residues long. For the CDR3, the DNA is TGCGCCAGCAGTGAGGCGGAGCTCGCGGGGACCATATATTTT. It translates to CASSEAELAGTIYF.

The gene calls are TRBV29-1 and TRBJ1-2; D might be TRBD1 (5 bases). The CDR3 sequence is 14 residues long. The V gene lost 3 bases and the J gene lost 7 bases, with 18 bases spanning the gap. In germline, CDR1 is SQVTM, CDR2 ANQGSEA. The CDR3 DNA sequence: TGCAGCGTTGACCGAGCGATAGGGGAGGTTGGCTACACCTTC. Encoded protein: CSVDRAIGEVGYTF.

The V gene is TRBV30, the J gene TRBJ2-7; no reliable D call. Germline V lookup: CDR1 GTSNPN, CDR2 SVGIG (reference sequence). This CDR3 has 10 residues. With 2 bases removed from V and 5 bases from J, the gap between germline ends came to 4 bases. Here the CDR3 DNA reads TGTGCCTGGAGTTTCAACGAGCAGTACTTC. This codes for CAWSFNEQYF.

The V call is TRBV2, the J call TRBJ2-5, with 10 bases identical to TRBD2. This CDR3 is built from 14 residues. Trimming cost V 4 bases and J 5 bases; bases outside gene matches: 4. Germline V CDR1 and CDR2: SNHLY, FYNNEI. The CDR3 DNA sequence: TGTGCCAGCAGTGGAACTAGCGGGGTCGAGACCCAGTACTTC. Its protein product is CASSGTSGVETQYF.

The chain recombines TRBV27 with TRBJ1-4, with D perhaps matching TRBD1 (5 bases). Germline assignment: CDR1 MNHEY and CDR2 SMNVEV (reference sequence). This CDR3 is 14 amino acids long. Between the trimmed V and J ends, which lost 4 bases and 3 bases, there was a span of 9 bases. CDR3 loop: CASSSRGPNEKLFF. The CDR3 DNA reads TGTGCCAGCAGTTCTAGGGGCCCTAATGAAAAACTGTTTTTT.

The count of this clone is one. The chain recombines TRBV30 with TRBJ2-7; maybe TRBD2 (6 bases). The germline V and J ends were trimmed by 2 bases and 6 bases, with 14 bases remaining between them. This CDR3 is 13 amino acids long. CDR1 is GTSNPN and CDR2 is SVGIG in the germline V gene (reference sequence). The CDR3 here is CAWSTGSLTEQYF. CDR3 coding DNA: TGTGCCTGGAGTACCGGGAGCCTAACCGAGCAGTACTTC. The whole variable domain, filled in from reference TRBV30 and TRBJ2-7, reads SQTIHQWPATLVQPVGSPLSLECTVEGTSNPNLYWYRQAAGRGLQLLFYSVGIGQISSEVPQNLSASRPQDRQFILSSKKLLLSDSGFYLCAWSTGSLTEQYFGPGTRLTVT.

This sequence joins TRBV5-4 and TRBJ2-2; the match to TRBD2 covers 8 bases. The CDR3 runs to 16 residues. Germline values: CDR1 SGHNT, CDR2 YYREEE (reference sequence). The trim removed 4 bases at V and 6 bases at J, leaving 11 bases unmatched. CDR3 in DNA: TGTGCCAGCAGCGAATACCCGGGACTAGTCCCCGGGGAGCTGTTTTTT. Translation gives CASSEYPGLVPGELFF.

Comments on this clone: One junction end disagrees with the germline gene, perhaps due to a read error. The rearrangement links TRBV7-6 to TRBJ1-3; TRBD1 is a possible D gene (6 bases). This CDR3 region has 16 residues. Germline V gene sequence: CDR1 SGHVS, CDR2 FNYEAQ. The CDR3 protein is CASSLADSLSGNTIYF. CDR3 coding DNA: TGTGCCAGCAGCCTAGCGGACAGCTTATCTGGAAACACCATATATTTT.